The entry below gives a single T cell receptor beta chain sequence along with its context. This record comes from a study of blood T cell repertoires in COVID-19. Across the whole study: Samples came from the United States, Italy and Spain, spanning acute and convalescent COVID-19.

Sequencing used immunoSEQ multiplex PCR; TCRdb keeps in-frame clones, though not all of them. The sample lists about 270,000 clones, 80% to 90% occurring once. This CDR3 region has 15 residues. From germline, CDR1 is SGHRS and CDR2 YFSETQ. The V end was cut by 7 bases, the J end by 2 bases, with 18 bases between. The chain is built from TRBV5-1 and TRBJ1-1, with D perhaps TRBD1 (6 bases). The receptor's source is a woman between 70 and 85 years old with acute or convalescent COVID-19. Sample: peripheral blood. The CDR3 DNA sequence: TGCGCCAGCGGCCCTTCGTTGGGGACAAACACTGAAGCTTTCTTT. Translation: CASGPSLGTNTEAFF. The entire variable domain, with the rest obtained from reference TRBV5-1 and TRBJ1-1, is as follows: KAGVTQTPRYLIKTRGQQVTLSCSPISGHRSVSWYQQTPGQGLQFLFEYFSETQRNKGNFPGRFSGRQFSNSRSEMNVSTLELGDSALYLCASGPSLGTNTEAFFGQGTRLTVV.